The 24 T cell receptor beta chains below come from one sample, sequenced in a study of T cells in Graves' hyperthyroidism and ophthalmopathy. Amplified TCR beta CDR3 regions derived from RNA transcripts. HTBI primers were used for first-round RT-PCR of the TCR CDR3. TCRdb re-called the multiplex PCR reads through MiXCR, storing one row per CDR3 protein. The sample records 490,000 or so distinct CDR3 sequences, over 45% being singletons. Sequencing was carried out using peripheral blood or thyroid tissue (not recorded which). Receptors were obtained from an adult woman with Graves' disease, either hyperthyroidism or ophthalmopathy (not recorded which).

This clonotype was counted a few times. The V call is TRBV5-1, the J call TRBJ1-2; TRBD1 might be the D (6 bases). The CDR3 has 12 residues. CDR1 and CDR2 from the germline V gene are SGHRS and YFSETQ. Trimming cost V 3 bases and J 6 bases, with 9 bases left between them. CDR3 nucleotides: TGCGCCAGCAGCTGGGGGCGGGATGGCTACACCTTC. Its protein is CASSWGRDGYTF.

V is TRBV9 and J is TRBJ1-3; TRBD1 matches at 10 bases. CDR3 length: 19 residues. Trimming cost V 4 bases and J 0 bases; bases outside gene matches: 13. Germline lookup yields CDR1 SGDLS and CDR2 YYNGEE. CDR3 sequence: CASSKNWGTGAFSGNTIYF. In DNA form, the CDR3 reads TGTGCCAGCAGCAAAAATTGGGGGACAGGGGCCTTCTCTGGAAACACCATATATTTT.

In this sample, this clonotype turned up many times. The gene calls are TRBV20-1 and TRBJ2-7; 11 bases align to TRBD1. Germline trimming cut 0 bases from V and 6 bases from J; bases unmatched to any gene: 4. Germline V gene sequence: CDR1 DFQATT, CDR2 SNEGSKA (reference sequence). The CDR3 consists of 14 residues. DNA of the CDR3: TGCAGTGCTAGAGATCCGGGACAGGGGGGCGAGCAGTACTTC. This gives the protein CSARDPGQGGEQYF.

This rearrangement joins TRBV10-1 to TRBJ1-2; no reliable D call. The CDR3 has 13 amino acids. Trimming cost V 6 bases and J 6 bases, with 14 bases left between them. The germline V gene has CDR1 WNHNN and CDR2 SYGVQD (reference sequence). The CDR3: CASSPSGVDGYTF. CDR3 nucleotide sequence: TGCGCCAGCAGCCCAAGCGGGGTCGATGGCTACACCTTC.

The chain carries TRBV7-6 and TRBJ2-7; TRBD1 matches 9 bases. This CDR3 is built from 13 residues. Germline-derived CDR1 and CDR2 are SGHVS and FNYEAQ. With 2 bases clipped from V and 5 bases from J, the junction kept 1 base outside the gene matches. The CDR3: CASSLRQGDEQYF. CDR3 in DNA: TGTGCCAGCAGCTTACGACAGGGGGACGAGCAGTACTTC. Drawing the rest from reference TRBV7-6 and TRBJ2-7, the complete variable domain is GAGVSQSPRYKVTKRGQDVALRCDPISGHVSLYWYRQALGQGPEFLTYFNYEAQQDKSGLPNDRFSAERPEGSISTLTIQRTEQRDSAMYRCASSLRQGDEQYFGPGTRLTVT.

This clonotype was recorded many times. V is TRBV29-1 and J is TRBJ2-7; D uncertain. Germline V gene sequence: CDR1 SQVTM, CDR2 ANQGSEA. The CDR3 sequence is 13 residues long. Between the trimmed V and J ends, which lost 4 bases and 3 bases, there was a span of 13 bases. The CDR3 is CSVGVYIGYEQYF. CDR3 DNA: TGCAGCGTTGGGGTGTATATTGGCTACGAGCAGTACTTC.

This clonotype was found many times. The chain carries TRBV19 and TRBJ2-5, with D maybe TRBD1 (5 bases). This CDR3 is 16 amino acids long. CDR1 and CDR2 from the germline V gene are LNHDA and SQIVND (reference sequence). Between the trimmed V and J ends, which lost 6 bases and 5 bases, there was a span of 22 bases. This CDR3 is CASSQIRALGRETQYF. In DNA, the CDR3 is TGTGCCAGTAGCCAAATCAGGGCCCTCGGACGGGAGACCCAGTACTTC.

In this sample, this clonotype turned up once. The chain recombines TRBV20-1 with TRBJ1-1; tentatively, D is TRBD1 (5 bases). The CDR3 covers 12 residues. V lost 6 bases, J lost 1 base, and 9 bases lay in between. Germline values: CDR1 DFQATT, CDR2 SNEGSKA (reference sequence). CDR3 bases: TGCAGTGCCAGACAGACGAACACTGAAGCTTTCTTT. Translation gives CSARQTNTEAFF.

The CDR3 sequence: CSATLLATSYNEQFF. CDR3 bases: TGCAGTGCTACGTTACTAGCCACCTCCTACAATGAGCAGTTCTTC. The V gene is TRBV20-1, the J gene TRBJ2-1; D is perhaps TRBD2 (6 bases). Germline CDR1 and CDR2: DFQATT and SNEGSKA (reference sequence). The CDR3 runs 15 residues. V lost 4 bases, J lost 0 bases, and 13 bases lay in between.

In this sample, this clonotype turned up a few times. The V call is TRBV12-3 or TRBV12-4, the J call TRBJ2-7, with 10 bases lining up with TRBD2. CDR3 size: 17 residues. Trimming at V came to 6 bases and at J to 2 bases, leaving 13 bases not matched to a gene. The CDR3 coding sequence is TGTGCCAGCAGCCCACCCAAGACTAGCGGGCGAACCTACGAGCAGTACTTC. It is translated as CASSPPKTSGRTYEQYF.

V is TRBV4-2 and J is TRBJ2-7; no clear D gene. The CDR3 covers 13 residues. V gave up 4 bases and J gave up 7 bases, with 14 bases separating them. Germline-derived CDR1 and CDR2 are LGHNA and YNFKEQ. The CDR3 coding sequence is TGTGCCAGCAGCCCGGTCCAGCGCTCTGAGCAGTACTTC. Protein: CASSPVQRSEQYF.

The V gene is TRBV3-1, the J gene TRBJ1-4; no reliable D call. The CDR3 length is 15 residues. Trimming stripped 1 base from V and 4 bases from J, with 10 bases between. CDR1 and CDR2 (germline): LGHDT, YNNKEL (reference sequence). CDR3 amino acids: CASSQVRTSNEKLFF. The DNA of the CDR3 is TGTGCCAGCAGCCAAGTGAGGACCAGTAATGAAAAACTGTTTTTT. Using reference TRBV3-1 and TRBJ1-4 for the parts outside the CDR3, the full variable domain is DTAVSQTPKYLVTQMGNDKSIKCEQNLGHDTMYWYKQDSKKFLKIMFSYNNKELIINETVPNRFSPKSPDKAHLNLHINSLELGDSAVYFCASSQVRTSNEKLFFGSGTQLSVL.

This clonotype has a count of ten or more. One end of the junction is discordant with germline, which a read error may explain. The gene calls are TRBV7-9 and TRBJ1-5, with D possibly TRBD1 on 6 matching bases. The length of the CDR3 is 15 residues. Germline V gives CDR1 SEHNR, CDR2 FQNEAQ (reference sequence). The CDR3 region is CASSLGGGINQPQHF. The DNA for the CDR3 is TGCGCCAGCAGCTTGGGAGGGGGGATAAATCAGCCCCAGCATTTT.

This clonotype was seen repeatedly, ten times or more. This chain's CDR3 is CASGGRSQETQYF. The CDR3 DNA follows: TGTGCCAGTGGGGGCAGGAGTCAAGAGACCCAGTACTTC. The chain links TRBV7-8 to TRBJ2-5; tentatively, D is TRBD1 (6 bases). The CDR3 spans 13 residues. Trimming removed 9 bases from V and 2 bases from J, with 13 bases in between. In germline, CDR1 is SGHVS, CDR2 FQNEAQ.

This clonotype was seen a single time. At one boundary the junction diverges from the germline segment, which might be a read error. The V call is TRBV6-5, the J call TRBJ1-2; D might be TRBD1 (6 bases). Germline CDR1 reads MNHEY; CDR2 reads SVGAGI. CDR3 size: 15 residues. The CDR3 protein is CASSLGGGVLYGHTF. The CDR3, as DNA: TGTGCCAGCAGTTTAGGGGGGGGGGTCCTGTATGGCCACACCTTC.

The chain uses TRBV24-1 and TRBJ1-5, with unresolved D. CDR3 length: 13 amino acids. Germline V gene lookup returns CDR1 KGHDR and CDR2 SFDVKD. V lost 5 bases, J lost 4 bases, and 8 bases lay in between. The CDR3 loop reads CATSGSDNQPQHF. The DNA for the CDR3 is TGTGCCACCAGTGGGTCGGATAATCAGCCCCAGCATTTT.

In the case of this clonotype: A read error may produce the germline difference seen at one junction end. V gene TRBV18 combines with J gene TRBJ2-5, with D perhaps matching TRBD1 or TRBD2 (5 bases each). Germline CDR1 KGHSH, CDR2 LQKENI. The CDR3 is made up of 13 amino acids. DNA of the CDR3: TGTGCCAGCGCACCGGGGCCGGGAGAGACCCAGTACTTC. Translated: CASAPGPGETQYF.

V is TRBV20-1 and J is TRBJ2-7; D is perhaps TRBD2 (6 bases). Per germline, CDR1 DFQATT and CDR2 SNEGSKA (reference sequence). The CDR3 spans 16 residues. Trimming took 0 bases from V and 0 from J, leaving 15 bases between them. The CDR3 protein is CSARDHGGTNSYEQYF. In nucleotides, the CDR3 is TGCAGTGCTAGAGATCACGGCGGGACGAACTCCTACGAGCAGTACTTC.

The rearrangement links TRBV10-2 to TRBJ2-7; D is undetermined. CDR3 length equals 15 residues. Germline V gene lookup returns CDR1 WSHSY and CDR2 SAAADI. The V end lost 3 bases, the J end lost 1 base, and 13 bases lay between the germline ends. CDR3 residues: CASSDRSYRSYEQYF. The CDR3 DNA reads TGCGCCAGCAGTGATAGGTCGTATAGGTCCTACGAGCAGTACTTC.

This clonotype was counted ten times or more. The V and J genes are TRBV5-1 and TRBJ1-5; 10 bases map to TRBD1. The V and J ends lost 2 bases and 0 bases, in that order; junction bases with no gene match: 2. This CDR3 contains 16 residues. Germline CDR1 is SGHRS and CDR2 is YFSETQ. CDR3 residues: CASSFGTGDSNQPQHF. The CDR3 DNA reads TGCGCCAGCAGCTTTGGGACAGGGGATAGCAATCAGCCCCAGCATTTT.

This chain connects TRBV9 to TRBJ2-5; D not certain. Germline CDR1 reads SGDLS; CDR2 reads YYNGEE. The CDR3 extends over 15 amino acids. V was trimmed by 0 bases and J by 2 bases, leaving 11 bases between them. In DNA, the CDR3 is TGTGCCAGCAGCGTAGCCCTCACTGAACAAGAGACCCAGTACTTC. Protein: CASSVALTEQETQYF.

This clonotype was counted only a few times. The chain couples TRBV28 to TRBJ1-2; maybe TRBD1 (6 bases). The V end lost 3 bases, the J end lost 7 bases, and 12 bases lay between the germline ends. The CDR3 is 13 residues long. Germline assignment: CDR1 MDHEN and CDR2 SYDVKM. The CDR3 DNA is TGTGCCAGCAGTTTCGCGGGGGCGGTTGGCTACACCTTC. Translation gives CASSFAGAVGYTF.

In this sample, this clonotype turned up once. This chain uses TRBV20-1 with TRBJ1-4; D is undetermined. Trimming took 1 base from V and 14 from J, leaving 8 bases between them. The CDR3 is 10 residues long. Germline CDR1 DFQATT, CDR2 SNEGSKA (reference sequence). The CDR3 sequence: CSARGRSLFF. The CDR3 DNA reads TGCAGTGCTAGAGGTCGCAGCCTGTTTTTT.

The rearrangement uses TRBV29-1 and TRBJ2-2; D gene ambiguous. This CDR3 spans 12 amino acids. The V and J ends lost 7 bases and 4 bases respectively, with 10 bases between them. The V gene's germline CDR1 is SQVTM and CDR2 ANQGSEA. The CDR3 nucleotides read TGCAGCGCCTCACCCCCCACCGGGGAGCTGTTTTTT. It translates to CSASPPTGELFF.